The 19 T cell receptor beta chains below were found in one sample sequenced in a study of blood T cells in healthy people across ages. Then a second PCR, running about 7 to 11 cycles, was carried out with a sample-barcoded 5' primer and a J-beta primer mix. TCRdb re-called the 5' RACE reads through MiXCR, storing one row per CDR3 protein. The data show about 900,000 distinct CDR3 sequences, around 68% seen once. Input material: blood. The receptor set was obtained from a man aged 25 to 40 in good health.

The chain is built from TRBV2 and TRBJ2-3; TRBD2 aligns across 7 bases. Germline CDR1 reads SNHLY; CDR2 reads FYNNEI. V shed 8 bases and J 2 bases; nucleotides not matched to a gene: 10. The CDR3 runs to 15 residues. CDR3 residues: CASQRGGEFTDTQYF. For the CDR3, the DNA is TGTGCCAGCCAGCGGGGCGGAGAATTCACAGATACGCAGTATTTT.

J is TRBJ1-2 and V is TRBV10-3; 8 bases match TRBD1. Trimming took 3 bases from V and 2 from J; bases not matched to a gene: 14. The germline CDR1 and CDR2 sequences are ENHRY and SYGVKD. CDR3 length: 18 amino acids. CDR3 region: CAISDGALGTGDNYGYTF. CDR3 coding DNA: TGTGCCATCAGTGATGGGGCCCTTGGGACAGGCGACAACTATGGCTACACCTTC.

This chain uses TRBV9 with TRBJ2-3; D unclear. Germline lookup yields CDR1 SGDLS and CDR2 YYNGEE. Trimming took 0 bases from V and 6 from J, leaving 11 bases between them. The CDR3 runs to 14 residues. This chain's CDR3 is CASSVESLWDTQYF. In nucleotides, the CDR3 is TGTGCCAGCAGCGTAGAGTCGCTGTGGGATACGCAGTATTTT.

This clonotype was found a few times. CDR3 amino acids: CASRSGQNQETQYF. CDR3 sequence (DNA): TGTGCCAGCAGGTCCGGGCAGAACCAAGAGACCCAGTACTTC. The chain uses TRBV28 and TRBJ2-5; no reliable D call. Trimming took 6 bases from V and 0 from J, leaving 11 bases between them. This CDR3 has 14 amino acids. Germline-derived CDR1 and CDR2 are MDHEN and SYDVKM.

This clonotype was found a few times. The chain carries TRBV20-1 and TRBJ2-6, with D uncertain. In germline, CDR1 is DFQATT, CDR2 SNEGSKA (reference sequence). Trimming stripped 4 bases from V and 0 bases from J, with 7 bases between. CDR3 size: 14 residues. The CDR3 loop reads CSAKTHSGANVLTF. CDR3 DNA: TGCAGTGCTAAAACACACTCTGGGGCCAACGTCCTGACTTTC.

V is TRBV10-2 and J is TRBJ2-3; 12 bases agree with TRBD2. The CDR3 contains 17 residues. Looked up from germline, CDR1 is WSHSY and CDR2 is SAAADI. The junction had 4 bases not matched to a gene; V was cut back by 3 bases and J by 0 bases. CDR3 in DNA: TGCGCCAGCAGTGACCTTGGACTAGCGGGGAGCACAGATACGCAGTATTTT. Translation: CASSDLGLAGSTDTQYF.

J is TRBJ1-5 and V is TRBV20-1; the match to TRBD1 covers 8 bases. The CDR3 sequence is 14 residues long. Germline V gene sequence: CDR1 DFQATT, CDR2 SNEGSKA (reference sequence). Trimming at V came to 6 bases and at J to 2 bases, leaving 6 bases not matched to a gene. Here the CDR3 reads CSADRVEGNQPQHF. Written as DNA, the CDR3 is TGCAGTGCGGACAGGGTAGAGGGCAATCAGCCCCAGCATTTT.

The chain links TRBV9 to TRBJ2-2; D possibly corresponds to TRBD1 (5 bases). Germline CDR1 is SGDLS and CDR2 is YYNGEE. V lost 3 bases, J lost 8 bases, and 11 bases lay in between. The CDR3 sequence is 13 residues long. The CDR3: CASSARVSGELFF. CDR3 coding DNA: TGTGCCAGCAGCGCCAGGGTTTCTGGGGAGCTGTTTTTT.

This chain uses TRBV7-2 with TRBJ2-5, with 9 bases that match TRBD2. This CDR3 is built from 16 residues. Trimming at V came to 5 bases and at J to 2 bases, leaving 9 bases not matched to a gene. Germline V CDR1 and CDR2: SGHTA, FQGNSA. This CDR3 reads CASSGQGLAGQETQYF. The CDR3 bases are TGTGCCAGCAGCGGCCAGGGGCTAGCGGGACAAGAGACCCAGTACTTC.

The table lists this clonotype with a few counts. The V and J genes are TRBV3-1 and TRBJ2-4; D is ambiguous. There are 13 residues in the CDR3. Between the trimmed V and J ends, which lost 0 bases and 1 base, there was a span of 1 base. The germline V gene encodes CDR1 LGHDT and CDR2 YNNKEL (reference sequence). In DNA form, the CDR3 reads TGTGCCAGCAGCCAAGATGCCAAAAACATTCAGTACTTC. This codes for CASSQDAKNIQYF.

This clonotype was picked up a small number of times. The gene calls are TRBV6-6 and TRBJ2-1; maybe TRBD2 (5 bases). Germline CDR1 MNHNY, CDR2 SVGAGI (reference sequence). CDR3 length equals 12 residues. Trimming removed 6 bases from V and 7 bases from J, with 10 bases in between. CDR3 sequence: CASSYEGNEQFF. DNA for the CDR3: TGTGCCAGCAGCTACGAGGGTAATGAGCAGTTCTTC.

The CDR3 DNA sequence: TGTGCCACCAGCAGAGATGTTGGTTCACCCCTCCACTTT. It yields the protein CATSRDVGSPLHF. The J gene is TRBJ1-6, the V gene TRBV15; D remains unclear. The ends were cut back, 0 bases at V and 9 bases at J, with 6 bases in the middle. CDR3 length: 13 residues. Per the germline V gene, CDR1 is LNHNV and CDR2 is YYDKDF (reference sequence).

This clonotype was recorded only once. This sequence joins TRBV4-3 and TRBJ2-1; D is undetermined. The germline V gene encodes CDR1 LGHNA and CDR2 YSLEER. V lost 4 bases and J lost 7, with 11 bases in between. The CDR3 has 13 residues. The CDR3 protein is CASSPFGWNEQFF. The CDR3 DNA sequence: TGCGCCAGCAGCCCGTTTGGGTGGAATGAGCAGTTCTTC.

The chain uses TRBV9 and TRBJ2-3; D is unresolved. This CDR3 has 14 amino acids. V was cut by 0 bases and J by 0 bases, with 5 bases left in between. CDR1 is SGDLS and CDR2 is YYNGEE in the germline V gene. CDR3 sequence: CASSVVDSTDTQYF. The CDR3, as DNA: TGTGCCAGCAGCGTAGTGGACAGCACAGATACGCAGTATTTT.

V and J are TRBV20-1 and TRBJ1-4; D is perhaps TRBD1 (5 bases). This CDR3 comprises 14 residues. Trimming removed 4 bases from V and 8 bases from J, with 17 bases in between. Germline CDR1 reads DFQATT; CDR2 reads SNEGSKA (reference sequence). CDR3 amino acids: CSANRDPFREKLFF. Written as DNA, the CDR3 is TGCAGTGCTAACCGGGACCCCTTTAGAGAAAAACTGTTTTTT.

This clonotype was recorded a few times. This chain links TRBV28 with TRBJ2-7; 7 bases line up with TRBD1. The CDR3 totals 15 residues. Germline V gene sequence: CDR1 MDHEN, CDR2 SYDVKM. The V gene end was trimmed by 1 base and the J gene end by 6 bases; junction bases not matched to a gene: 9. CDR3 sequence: CASSLSPGQNGEQYF. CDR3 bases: TGTGCCAGCAGTTTATCGCCGGGACAGAACGGCGAGCAGTACTTC.

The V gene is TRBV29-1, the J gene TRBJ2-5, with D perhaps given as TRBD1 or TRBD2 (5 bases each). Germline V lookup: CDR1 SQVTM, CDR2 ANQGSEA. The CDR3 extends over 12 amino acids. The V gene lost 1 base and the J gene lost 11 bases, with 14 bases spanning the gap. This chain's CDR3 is CSVEVRLGEQYF. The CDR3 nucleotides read TGCAGCGTTGAAGTTCGACTGGGGGAGCAGTACTTC.

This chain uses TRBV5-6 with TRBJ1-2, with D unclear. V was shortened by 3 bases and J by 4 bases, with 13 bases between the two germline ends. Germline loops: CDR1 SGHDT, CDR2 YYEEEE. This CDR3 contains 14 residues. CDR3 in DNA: TGTGCCAGCAGCTGGGCCCTCGAGGGCTATGGCTACACCTTC. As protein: CASSWALEGYGYTF.

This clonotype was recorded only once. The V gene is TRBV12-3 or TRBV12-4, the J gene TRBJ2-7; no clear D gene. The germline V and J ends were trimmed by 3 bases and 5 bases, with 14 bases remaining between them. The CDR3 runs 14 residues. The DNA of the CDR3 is TGTGCCAGCAGTTTGTACGAAAAGAAAGACGAGCAGTACTTC. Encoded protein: CASSLYEKKDEQYF.